This entry features one T cell receptor beta chain sequence. As yet, its antigen is unknown. This specimen comes from a study of vaccination and CD4 T cells after COVID-19. Study background: Investigators stimulated cells with overlapping spike peptides drawn from SARS-CoV-2, HCoV-NL63, HCoV-OC43 and HCoV-229E.

Sequencing of DNA taken from cultured CD4+ T cells relied on the Oncomine TCR Beta short-read assay. Cultures of CD4+ T cells served as the source for extracting genomic DNA. TCRdb analysed the PCR reads with MiXCR anew, one entry per CDR3 protein. The sample includes over 10,000 distinct CDR3 sequences, 70% to 80% of them seen just once. Stated treatment: roughly 11-day PBMC culture with coronavirus spike peptide pools or control peptides (ViraFEST assay). Expansion of antigen-specific T cells with peptide pools by ViraFEST preceded sequencing of TCRs. The dates of positive PCR tests extended from March through December 2020 and came before the US Alpha, Beta and Delta variants. Material for sequencing was CD4+ T cells from blood, cultured in vitro. This receptor was taken from a human donor who had recovered from COVID-19.

The CDR3, as DNA: TGTGCCAGCAGCTTCTCCTTAAACAGGGGATTAGGAAACACCATATATTTT. Translating it yields CASSFSLNRGLGNTIYF. The genes are TRBV11-2 and TRBJ1-3, with 7 bases that match TRBD1. The CDR3 loop spans 17 amino acids. V shed 3 bases and J 4 bases; nucleotides not matched to a gene: 12. Germline CDR1 is SGHAT and CDR2 is FQNNGV.